The present T cell receptor (beta chain) was sequenced within a study of blood T cell repertoires in COVID-19. As for the study in general: The study drew acute and convalescent COVID-19 samples from the United States, Italy and Spain. In each case, the material was cDNA or gDNA derived from T cells, B-cell-depleted T cells, or PBMCs.

Cohorts were determined from participant-reported clinical history. Authors' data handling: Quantification of nucleated cells was approximated via reference gene primer amplification. This table comes from immunoSEQ multiplex PCR, and its TCRdb copy is limited to in-frame clones, with some not included. From that table come the V and J calls and clone size; the DNA was used to work out D and trimming. This table holds around 130,000 clones, over 80% found once. Sequences were obtained from PBMCs or T cells enriched from blood (not recorded which). This clonotype was obtained from a man younger than 45 who had recovered from COVID-19.

In DNA form, the CDR3 reads TGTGCCAGCAGTTCAGGGGGCCGGACCGGGGAGCTGTTTTTT. Translated: CASSSGGRTGELFF. The rearrangement uses TRBV6-5 and TRBJ2-2; TRBD1 matches 8 bases. CDR3 size: 14 residues. With 4 bases clipped from V and 5 bases from J, the junction kept 3 bases outside the gene matches. CDR1 is MNHEY and CDR2 is SVGAGI in the germline V gene.